Listed below are T cell receptor beta chains from one sample, sequenced in a study of T cell responses to AZD1222 COVID-19 vaccine. Using immunoSEQ multiplex PCR, the repertoire was profiled, and TCRdb retains in-frame clones only, with some absent. The sample has about 150,000 clones; 70% to 90% are singletons. The input for sequencing was peripheral blood, taken on day 0 of AZD1222 vaccination. The receptors were gathered from an adult in good health. The CDR3 runs from the conserved cysteine through the conserved F or W. The order of the fields is J gene, D gene, clone size, V gene, CDR3 DNA, CDR3 protein. A D gene is named only where the DNA matches it firmly. Expanded clones are given a class, and other clones once, few, many or no size at all.

J: TRBJ1-2; D: .; size: .; V: TRBV6-4; DNA: TGTGCCAGCAGTGATCAGAAGGGACGGGGCTACACCTTC; CDR3: CASSDQKGRGYTF
J: TRBJ1-1; D: .; size: .; V: TRBV19; DNA: TGTGCCAGTAGTATAGGCCCGCGACAGCTAAATACTAACACTGAAGCTTTCTTT; CDR3: CASSIGPRQLNTNTEAFF
J: TRBJ1-3; D: .; size: .; V: TRBV30; DNA: TGTGCCTGGACCCAGACGGGGAAAAACACCATATATTTT; CDR3: CAWTQTGKNTIYF
J: TRBJ2-1; D: TRBD2; size: .; V: TRBV24-1; DNA: TGTGCCACCAGTGATCCGGACGGCATCGGGAGGGATGAGCAGTTCTTC; CDR3: CATSDPDGIGRDEQFF
J: TRBJ1-4; D: .; size: .; V: TRBV4-1; DNA: TGCGCCAGCAGCCAAGATGTAGGAGCAACTAATGAAAAACTGTTTTTT; CDR3: CASSQDVGATNEKLFF
J: TRBJ1-4; D: TRBD1; size: .; V: TRBV27; DNA: TGTGCCAGCAGTCTAAGAACCCGGGACAGGGGCCTAGGGGGTGAAAAACTGTTTTTT; CDR3: CASSLRTRDRGLGGEKLFF
J: TRBJ1-3; D: .; size: .; V: TRBV30; DNA: TGTGCCTGGAGTTCTAGTGCTGGAAACACCATATATTTT; CDR3: CAWSSSAGNTIYF
J: TRBJ1-2; D: TRBD1; size: .; V: TRBV11-2; DNA: TGTGCCAGCAGCTCCCCGGACAGGGTCTATGGCTACACCTTC; CDR3: CASSSPDRVYGYTF
J: TRBJ1-1; D: .; size: .; V: TRBV7-9; DNA: TGTGCCAGCACCGACTTTCCCGCTGAAGCTTTCTTT; CDR3: CASTDFPAEAFF
J: TRBJ2-5; D: .; size: .; V: TRBV29-1; DNA: TGCAGCGTTCTTGGGCGGCGGCTAGTAGAGACCCAGTACTTC; CDR3: CSVLGRRLVETQYF
J: TRBJ1-1; D: .; size: once; V: TRBV5-1; DNA: TGCGCCAGCAGCTTGGGTCTGGTAACTGAAGCTTTCTTT; CDR3: CASSLGLVTEAFF
J: TRBJ1-3; D: TRBD1; size: .; V: TRBV24-1; DNA: TGTGCCACCAGTGATCCACAGGGGTCTGGAAACACCATATATTTT; CDR3: CATSDPQGSGNTIYF
J: TRBJ1-1; D: .; size: .; V: TRBV6-5; DNA: TGTGCCAGCAGAGGGGGGCAGCAGGGGTACACTGAAGCTTTCTTT; CDR3: CASRGGQQGYTEAFF
J: TRBJ1-2; D: .; size: .; V: TRBV21-1; DNA: TGTGCCAGCAGCAAAGCGCTTGCGGGACAGGGAGTACTGTATAGGTTAAACTATGGCTACACCTTC; CDR3: CASSKALAGQGVLYRLNYGYTF
J: TRBJ1-2; D: .; size: .; V: TRBV28; DNA: TGTGCCAGCAGTTTTAAGTCGACCAACTATGGCTACACCTTC; CDR3: CASSFKSTNYGYTF
J: TRBJ1-2; D: .; size: .; V: TRBV15; DNA: TGTGCCACCAGCAGAGATGGGGGATGGCAGACCGTGGGCTATGGCTACACCTTC; CDR3: CATSRDGGWQTVGYGYTF
J: TRBJ2-1; D: TRBD1; size: .; V: TRBV10-3; DNA: TGTGCCATCAGTGACGGACAGGCAATGATTTCAAAGCAGTTCTTC; CDR3: CAISDGQAMISKQFF
J: TRBJ2-7; D: TRBD1; size: .; V: TRBV30; DNA: TGTGCCTGGGGTACAGGGGGGTCCTACGAGCAGTACTTC; CDR3: CAWGTGGSYEQYF
J: TRBJ1-2; D: TRBD1; size: once; V: TRBV27; DNA: TGTGCCAGCAGTCTGACAGGGGGCACTGGCTACACCTTC; CDR3: CASSLTGGTGYTF
J: TRBJ2-7; D: .; size: .; V: TRBV5-4; DNA: TGTGCCAGCAGCTTGGGTGGTCTAGTCACCCACGAGCAGTACTTC; CDR3: CASSLGGLVTHEQYF
J: TRBJ2-1; D: .; size: .; V: TRBV18; DNA: TGTGCCAGCTCACCACAGGCGGGTGGGGAGTATGAGCAGTTCTTC; CDR3: CASSPQAGGEYEQFF
J: TRBJ1-3; D: TRBD1; size: .; V: TRBV12-3/TRBV12-4; DNA: TGTGCCAGCAGAGGACAGGGGGCTAACACCATATATTTT; CDR3: CASRGQGANTIYF
J: TRBJ1-5; D: .; size: .; V: TRBV12-3/TRBV12-4; DNA: TGTGCCAGCAGTTTTTTCCCCCAGCCCCAGCATTTT; CDR3: CASSFFPQPQHF
J: TRBJ2-2; D: .; size: .; V: TRBV7-9; DNA: TGTGCCAGCAGCTTAGCGCTAGATGGGACCGGGGAGCTGTTTTTT; CDR3: CASSLALDGTGELFF
J: TRBJ1-4; D: TRBD1; size: .; V: TRBV5-1; DNA: TGCGCCAGCAGCCCGGGACAGGATAATGAAAAACTGTTTTTT; CDR3: CASSPGQDNEKLFF
J: TRBJ1-1; D: .; size: .; V: TRBV5-1; DNA: TGCGCCAGCAGCTTGGGGGGACAACTGGACACTGAAGCTTTCTTT; CDR3: CASSLGGQLDTEAFF
J: TRBJ2-5; D: TRBD2; size: .; V: TRBV10-1; DNA: TGCGCCAGCAGTGAGTCGGGGACTAGCGGGGAAGAGACCCAGTACTTC; CDR3: CASSESGTSGEETQYF
J: TRBJ2-3; D: TRBD2; size: .; V: TRBV19; DNA: TGTGCCAGTAGTATACCTCTAGCGGGGGGCCCCCGTCAGTATTTT; CDR3: CASSIPLAGGPRQYF